These 31 T cell receptor beta chains were sequenced from one sample in a study of cytomegalovirus exposure and HLA in healthy donors. Using immunoSEQ multiplex PCR, the repertoire was profiled, and TCRdb retains in-frame clones only, with some absent. This sample yields about 140,000 clones, of which about four fifths are seen a single time; 1.4% belongs to the top ten. Sequencing was done on a sample of PBMCs. The receptors come from a woman aged 25 to 45 in good health and CMV-seronegative.

The rearrangement uses TRBV6-5 and TRBJ2-5; the match to TRBD2 covers 10 bases. The CDR3 runs 16 residues. Germline-derived CDR1 and CDR2 are MNHEY and SVGAGI. V gave up 0 bases and J gave up 1 base; unmatched junction bases: 2. The CDR3 DNA follows: TGTGCCAGCAGTTACTCACTAGCGGGGTCCCAAGAGACCCAGTACTTC. Protein product: CASSYSLAGSQETQYF.

The V and J genes are TRBV28 and TRBJ2-7, with 8 bases matching TRBD1. Germline V lookup: CDR1 MDHEN, CDR2 SYDVKM. V gave up 3 bases and J gave up 7 bases; unmatched junction bases: 14. There are 16 residues in the CDR3. CDR3 sequence reads: CASSLHRPTGAWEQYF. The DNA for the CDR3 is TGTGCCAGCAGTTTGCACCGCCCGACAGGGGCTTGGGAGCAGTACTTC.

This clone turned up a few times. The chain employs TRBV6-1 and TRBJ1-2; 8 bases are shared with TRBD1. The CDR3 has 14 amino acids. The J segment lost 5 bases and the V segment lost 6 bases, leaving 8 bases of the junction unmatched. Germline CDR1 is MNHNS and CDR2 is SASEGT. This chain's CDR3 is CASRLRQGSYGYTF. The CDR3 nucleotides are TGTGCCAGCAGGCTGAGACAGGGGTCGTATGGCTACACCTTC.

CDR3: CASSQGLEVAKNIQYF. CDR3 DNA sequence: TGCGCCAGCAGCCAAGGCCTCGAGGTAGCCAAAAACATTCAGTACTTC. The chain has TRBV4-1 and TRBJ2-4; the D is unclear. Trimming took off 1 base at V and 0 bases at J, with 10 bases between the two ends. Per germline, CDR1 MGHRA and CDR2 YSYEKL. The CDR3 spans 16 residues.

The rearrangement joins TRBV2 to TRBJ2-5; D is unclear. The CDR3 covers 11 residues. The V end was cut by 6 bases, the J end by 3 bases, with 5 bases between. The germline gives CDR1 SNHLY, CDR2 FYNNEI. The CDR3 reads CASSIEETQYF. DNA for the CDR3: TGTGCCAGCAGCATTGAAGAGACCCAGTACTTC.

Ten or more counts support this clone. The V gene is TRBV5-1, the J gene TRBJ1-4, with TRBD1 matching 9 bases. From germline, CDR1 is SGHRS and CDR2 YFSETQ. This CDR3 spans 15 amino acids. V lost 5 bases, J lost 4 bases, and 6 bases stayed unmatched. The CDR3 is CASSWGTGSNEKLFF. CDR3 sequence (DNA): TGCGCCAGCAGTTGGGGGACAGGGAGTAATGAAAAACTGTTTTTT.

The chain combines TRBV4-2 with TRBJ2-3; 9 nucleotides align to TRBD2. Trimming took 1 base from V and 4 from J; bases not matched to a gene: 6. The CDR3 length is 16 residues. Germline values: CDR1 LGHNA, CDR2 YNFKEQ. In DNA form, the CDR3 reads TGTGCCAGCAGCCAAGTAGGAGCGGGGGGAGCAGATACGCAGTATTTT. Protein sequence: CASSQVGAGGADTQYF.

The chain links TRBV18 to TRBJ1-1; tentatively, D is TRBD1 (6 bases). Trimming removed 0 bases at V and 10 bases at J, with 15 bases between. The length of the CDR3 is 14 residues. Germline V gives CDR1 KGHSH, CDR2 LQKENI. The CDR3 DNA reads as TGTGCCAGCTCACCACCGGGGGGGGCCGGAGTAGCTTTCTTT. Its protein is CASSPPGGAGVAFF.

This clone has more than one count but fewer than ten. The chain recombines TRBV25-1 with TRBJ1-6, with TRBD1 matching over 9 bases. Germline V gene lookup returns CDR1 MGHDK and CDR2 SYGVNS. The CDR3 runs 14 residues. Trimming took 5 bases from V and 8 from J; bases not matched to a gene: 4. CDR3 region: CASSPTGGDSPLHF. CDR3 bases: TGTGCCAGCAGTCCGACAGGGGGTGATTCACCCCTCCACTTT.

The CDR3 loop is CASSSNERGAWETQYF. The CDR3 DNA follows: TGTGCCAGCAGTTCCAACGAGCGGGGGGCTTGGGAGACCCAGTACTTC. This sequence joins TRBV6-5 and TRBJ2-5; 9 nucleotides match TRBD2. Trimming at V came to 4 bases and at J to 5 bases, leaving 11 bases not matched to a gene. The CDR3 has 16 residues. Germline-derived CDR1 and CDR2 are MNHEY and SVGAGI.

This chain joins TRBV9 and TRBJ2-3; 13 positions agree with TRBD2. The germline V gene has CDR1 SGDLS and CDR2 YYNGEE. J lost 1 base, V lost 6 bases, and 5 bases had no gene match. This CDR3 has 16 residues. In DNA, the CDR3 is TGTGCCAGCACGTTCGGACTAGCGGGGGGCACAGATACGCAGTATTTT. It encodes CASTFGLAGGTDTQYF.

This clone turned up a few times. The chain uses TRBV18 and TRBJ1-5; the D gene is possibly TRBD1 (6 bases). There are 16 residues in the CDR3. Germline CDR1 and CDR2: KGHSH and LQKENI. V gave up 4 bases and J gave up 6 bases, with 19 bases separating them. The CDR3 region has the DNA TGTGCCAGCTCACATATACAGGGAAGAGCCGGTCAGCCCCAGCATTTT. This codes for CASSHIQGRAGQPQHF.

This rearrangement joins TRBV18 to TRBJ1-2, with 8 nucleotides matching TRBD1. The V gene end was trimmed by 3 bases and the J gene end by 3 bases; junction bases not matched to a gene: 9. CDR1 and CDR2 (germline): KGHSH, LQKENI. The CDR3 has 16 amino acids. CDR3 in amino acids: CASSPGLGTGHYGYTF. DNA for the CDR3: TGTGCCAGCTCACCGGGACTGGGGACAGGTCACTATGGCTACACCTTC.

J is TRBJ2-7 and V is TRBV7-2; D gene unclear. This CDR3 spans 11 amino acids. CDR1 SGHTA and CDR2 FQGNSA come from the germline V gene. The V and J ends lost 2 bases and 6 bases respectively, with 5 bases between them. The CDR3, as DNA: TGTGCCAGCAGCTTACACACCGAGCAGTACTTC. This encodes CASSLHTEQYF.

The J gene is TRBJ2-5, the V gene TRBV6-5; D is ambiguous. The V gene's germline CDR1 is MNHEY and CDR2 SVGAGI. Trimming removed 6 bases at V and 5 bases at J, with 7 bases between. CDR3 length: 11 amino acids. CDR3 in amino acids: CASRLSETQYF. In DNA, the CDR3 is TGTGCCAGCAGATTGAGTGAGACCCAGTACTTC.

The V gene is TRBV29-1, the J gene TRBJ2-1, with 11 bases lining up with TRBD2. CDR1 and CDR2 (germline): SQVTM, ANQGSEA. V dropped 3 bases and J dropped 6; count of bases not matched to a gene: 4. This CDR3 spans 14 amino acids. The CDR3 bases are TGCAGCGTTGAGCGGCTAGCGGGGGGCAATGAGCAGTTCTTC. Protein sequence: CSVERLAGGNEQFF.

The rearrangement joins TRBV7-2 to TRBJ2-5, with D unresolved. CDR1 SGHTA and CDR2 FQGNSA come from the germline V gene. This CDR3 is 11 amino acids long. Between the trimmed V and J ends, which lost 5 bases and 4 bases, there was a span of 5 bases. The CDR3 protein is CASSRAETQYF. The CDR3, as DNA: TGTGCCAGCAGCCGCGCAGAGACCCAGTACTTC.

This clone was seen a few times. The chain joins TRBV10-3 to TRBJ2-2; D is possibly TRBD1 (6 bases). The CDR3 is made up of 14 amino acids. V was shortened by 6 bases and J by 1 base, with 9 bases between the two germline ends. Germline V gene sequence: CDR1 ENHRY, CDR2 SYGVKD. DNA of the CDR3: TGTGCCATCAGCACGACAGGGAACACCGGGGAGCTGTTTTTT. Its protein is CAISTTGNTGELFF.

The count of this clone is one. The chain has TRBV5-4 and TRBJ2-5, with TRBD2 as a possible D gene (5 bases). The CDR3 totals 13 residues. The germline CDR1 and CDR2 sequences are SGHNT and YYREEE (reference sequence). V was clipped by 1 base and J by 5 bases, with 9 bases between them. For the CDR3, the DNA is TGTGCCAGCAGCTTGATGGGAGAGGAGACCCAGTACTTC. Amino acid sequence: CASSLMGEETQYF.

The V and J genes are TRBV12-5 and TRBJ1-2; D uncertain. Germline CDR1 reads LGHNT; CDR2 reads FRNRAP. The CDR3 loop spans 12 amino acids. V was clipped by 8 bases and J by 0 bases, with 7 bases between them. This chain's CDR3 is CASLQANYGYTF. CDR3 bases: TGTGCTAGTCTCCAGGCTAACTATGGCTACACCTTC.

J is TRBJ1-3 and V is TRBV7-2; 9 positions agree with TRBD1. CDR3 length: 15 amino acids. The J segment lost 4 bases and the V segment lost 5 bases, leaving 6 bases of the junction unmatched. Germline CDR1 SGHTA, CDR2 FQGNSA. DNA of the CDR3: TGTGCCAGCAGCCAAAGGGGACAGGGAGGAAACACCATATATTTT. It encodes CASSQRGQGGNTIYF.

This chain connects TRBV19 to TRBJ2-5; perhaps TRBD2 as D (6 bases). Germline V gene sequence: CDR1 LNHDA, CDR2 SQIVND (reference sequence). V shed 4 bases and J shed 2 bases, with 17 bases lying between them. This CDR3 is built from 16 residues. CDR3 DNA: TGTGCCAGTAGTACCCCCGCGGGACGATCTCAAGAGACCCAGTACTTC. It yields the protein CASSTPAGRSQETQYF.

This clone was recorded once. CDR3 region: CASSLGGSKAQPQHF. The CDR3 bases are TGTGCCAGCAGCTTAGGCGGCAGTAAGGCTCAGCCCCAGCATTTT. The chain couples TRBV7-2 to TRBJ1-5; D is uncertain. Germline assignment: CDR1 SGHTA and CDR2 FQGNSA. The CDR3 runs to 15 residues. Trimming removed 1 base from V and 6 bases from J, with 13 bases in between.

V usage is TRBV7-9 and J usage is TRBJ2-3; no clear D gene. This CDR3 comprises 14 residues. Germline V lookup: CDR1 SEHNR, CDR2 FQNEAQ (reference sequence). V lost 1 base, J lost 3 bases, and 8 bases lay in between. CDR3 sequence reads: CASSLGSSTDTQYF. The CDR3 nucleotides are TGTGCCAGCAGCTTAGGGTCTAGTACAGATACGCAGTATTTT.

This chain links TRBV5-6 with TRBJ2-7; TRBD2 matches at 7 bases. The germline gives CDR1 SGHDT, CDR2 YYEEEE. This CDR3 is 15 amino acids long. V trimming: 0 bases; J trimming: 1 base; junction bases outside the gene matches: 4. Here the CDR3 reads CASSLAPAGSYEQYF. CDR3 in DNA: TGTGCCAGCAGCTTGGCCCCAGCGGGATCCTACGAGCAGTACTTC. Full variable domain (outside the CDR3, taken from reference TRBV5-6 and TRBJ2-7): DAGVTQSPTHLIKTRGQQVTLRCSPKSGHDTVSWYQQALGQGPQFIFQYYEEEERQRGNFPDRFSGHQFPNYSSELNVNALLLGDSALYLCASSLAPAGSYEQYFGPGTRLTVT.

This chain connects TRBV9 to TRBJ1-2; no clear D. V dropped 4 bases and J dropped 4 bases, with 14 bases sitting between them. The germline CDR1 and CDR2 sequences are SGDLS and YYNGEE. This CDR3 is built from 14 residues. CDR3 nucleotides: TGTGCCAGCAGCCGACCCGGGAATCTCTATGGCTACACCTTC. Amino acids: CASSRPGNLYGYTF. The whole variable domain, remainder taken from reference TRBV9 and TRBJ1-2, is DSGVTQTPKHLITATGQRVTLRCSPRSGDLSVYWYQQSLDQGLQFLIQYYNGEERAKGNILERFSAQQFPDLHSELNLSSLELGDSALYFCASSRPGNLYGYTFGSGTRLTVV.

This sequence joins TRBV5-6 and TRBJ1-4, with a possible D match to TRBD1 (6 bases). The CDR3 has 18 amino acids. The V gene lost 2 bases and the J gene lost 4 bases, with 21 bases spanning the gap. Germline V gene data show CDR1 as SGHDT and CDR2 as YYEEEE. Written as DNA, the CDR3 is TGTGCCAGCAGCTTAAGAATTACAGGGTTTGGCAGTAATGAAAAACTGTTTTTT. The encoded protein is CASSLRITGFGSNEKLFF.

The V call is TRBV6-1, the J call TRBJ1-5; the D is unclear. The germline gives CDR1 MNHNS, CDR2 SASEGT. This CDR3 contains 14 residues. Trimming pared 2 bases from V and 3 bases from J, leaving 8 bases between. CDR3 nucleotide sequence: TGTGCCAGCAGTGAACAGGTGGCCAATCAGCCCCAGCATTTT. Amino acid sequence: CASSEQVANQPQHF.

The V gene is TRBV18, the J gene TRBJ2-1, with TRBD2 matching over 14 bases. Looked up from germline, CDR1 is KGHSH and CDR2 is LQKENI. The J segment lost 0 bases and the V segment lost 3 bases, leaving 4 bases of the junction unmatched. The CDR3 consists of 18 residues. The CDR3 protein is CASSPLGTSGGSYNEQFF. The DNA of the CDR3 is TGTGCCAGCTCACCGCTGGGGACTAGCGGGGGCTCCTACAATGAGCAGTTCTTC.

This chain's CDR3 is CASSPLAGGHYEQYF. The CDR3 region has the DNA TGTGCCAGTAGCCCCCTAGCGGGGGGGCACTACGAGCAGTACTTC. This rearrangement joins TRBV19 to TRBJ2-7; TRBD2 matches at 12 bases. This CDR3 is 15 amino acids long. V lost 6 bases to trimming and J lost 3 bases; unmatched junction nucleotides: 6. Looked up from germline, CDR1 is LNHDA and CDR2 is SQIVND (reference sequence).

In its sample, this clone was seen a few times. The chain couples TRBV7-8 to TRBJ1-2, with D perhaps TRBD1 (5 bases). The ends were cut back, 5 bases at V and 0 bases at J, with 10 bases in the middle. Germline V CDR1 and CDR2: SGHVS, FQNEAQ. CDR3 length equals 14 residues. The CDR3 spells CASSPDTTNYGYTF. CDR3 nucleotides: TGTGCCAGCAGCCCGGACACCACTAACTATGGCTACACCTTC.